The present T cell receptor beta chain was sequenced within a study of T cells in Graves' hyperthyroidism and ophthalmopathy. The wider study: Blood was drawn when the patient was first diagnosed and still untreated. Study results and limitations: For ophthalmopathy, model prediction preceded onset by a median 6.5 months.

In the case of this clonotype: The antigen is undetermined.

RNA transcripts gave rise to amplified TCR beta CDR3 regions. Researchers ran a first-round RT-PCR on the TCR CDR3 using the HTBI primer set. Each CDR3 protein is one row after TCRdb ran MiXCR on the multiplex PCR reads. The table lists about 300,000 distinct CDR3 sequences, approximately 19% of them singletons. From germline, CDR1 is SEHNR and CDR2 FQNEAQ (reference sequence). CDR3 length: 14 amino acids. The V end lost 5 bases, the J end lost 6 bases, and 14 bases lay between the germline ends. On the basis of clinical symptoms, serum thyroxine and TRAb, thyroid ultrasound and orbital computed tomography, diagnoses were made.

V and J are TRBV7-9 and TRBJ1-5; no definite D call. Sequenced material: blood. The receptor was derived from a man in his fifties with Graves' ophthalmopathy. Here the CDR3 reads CASSHEGLSQPQHF. CDR3 sequence (DNA): TGTGCCAGCAGCCACGAGGGTCTTTCTCAGCCCCAGCATTTT.